These 27 T cell receptor beta chains share one sample of origin, sequenced in a study of blood T cell repertoires in COVID-19. The assay was immunoSEQ multiplex PCR, and TCRdb's table has in-frame clones only and misses some. The table includes 200,000 to 250,000 clones, roughly 80% detected once. Material: peripheral blood. These receptors came from a woman aged 65 to 85 with acute or convalescent COVID-19.

The rearrangement links TRBV5-1 to TRBJ1-5; 7 bases match TRBD1. J gave up 6 bases and V 4 bases, and 7 bases lay outside the gene matches. The CDR3 is 14 residues long. In germline, CDR1 is SGHRS, CDR2 YFSETQ. The CDR3 DNA sequence: TGCGCCAGCAGCCAAGGACAGGAGGGTCAGCCCCAGCATTTT. Translating it yields CASSQGQEGQPQHF.

This chain connects TRBV6-6 to TRBJ2-5; D is perhaps TRBD2 (5 bases). Germline values: CDR1 MNHNY, CDR2 SVGAGI (reference sequence). The V end lost 6 bases, the J end lost 7 bases, and 9 bases lay between the germline ends. There are 11 residues in the CDR3. DNA for the CDR3: TGTGCCAGCAGCCCCGAGGGGACCCAGTACTTC. Its translation: CASSPEGTQYF.

The chain links TRBV19 to TRBJ2-1; 7 nucleotides line up with TRBD2. The CDR3 extends over 15 amino acids. The ends lost 5 bases at V and 6 bases at J; junction bases unmatched: 10. Germline V gives CDR1 LNHDA, CDR2 SQIVND (reference sequence). CDR3 nucleotides: TGTGCCAGTAGTCTCCTGGCTAGCGGATCCAATGAGCAGTTCTTC. This gives the protein CASSLLASGSNEQFF.

V and J are TRBV7-2 and TRBJ1-1; no clear D. Looked up from germline, CDR1 is SGHTA and CDR2 is FQGNSA. Trimming left V 1 base short and J 1 base short, with 4 bases between. The CDR3 has 13 residues. CDR3 sequence reads: CASSLDKNTEAFF. The DNA for the CDR3 is TGTGCCAGCAGCTTAGACAAGAACACTGAAGCTTTCTTT.

The J gene is TRBJ1-3, the V gene TRBV11-2; D gene unclear. Trimming took 5 bases from V and 4 from J, leaving 6 bases between them. Germline loops: CDR1 SGHAT, CDR2 FQNNGV. CDR3 length equals 12 residues. CDR3 sequence reads: CASSPMGNTIYF. The CDR3 DNA reads as TGTGCCAGCAGCCCAATGGGAAACACCATATATTTT.

The genes are TRBV27 and TRBJ2-7; 7 nucleotides align to TRBD1. The CDR3 loop spans 15 amino acids. After removal of 5 bases from V and 3 bases from J, the junction contained 10 bases not matched to a gene. Germline CDR1 MNHEY, CDR2 SMNVEV (reference sequence). DNA of the CDR3: TGTGCCAGCAGTAATACAGGGGTGGGTTACTACGAGCAGTACTTC. Protein sequence: CASSNTGVGYYEQYF.

This clone has a single count. In nucleotides, the CDR3 is TGTGCCAGCAGCCTTAGGACAGGGGGCACCCTCTACGAGCAGTACTTC. Its protein product is CASSLRTGGTLYEQYF. V gene TRBV13 combines with J gene TRBJ2-7; TRBD1 matches 11 bases. V was pared by 5 bases and J by 3 bases, with 9 bases of the junction left unmatched. The CDR3 runs to 16 residues. In germline, CDR1 is PRHDT, CDR2 FYEKMQ (reference sequence).

J is TRBJ2-3 and V is TRBV2; the match to TRBD2 covers 14 bases. The CDR3 covers 21 residues. V dropped 6 bases and J dropped 1; count of bases not matched to a gene: 18. Germline CDR1 SNHLY, CDR2 FYNNEI. This chain's CDR3 is CASRPGTSGSREHEGTDTQYF. CDR3 nucleotides: TGTGCCAGCAGGCCCGGGACTAGCGGGAGTCGGGAGCATGAGGGCACAGATACGCAGTATTTT.

This clone was seen a few times. The CDR3: CSAPLAGAYEQFF. As DNA, the CDR3 is TGCAGCGCGCCACTAGCGGGAGCATATGAGCAGTTCTTC. The V and J genes are TRBV29-1 and TRBJ2-1, with 11 bases aligning to TRBD2. Per the germline V gene, CDR1 is SQVTM and CDR2 is ANQGSEA. There are 13 residues in the CDR3. With 7 bases clipped from V and 8 bases from J, the junction kept 7 bases outside the gene matches.

The chain recombines TRBV12-3 or TRBV12-4 with TRBJ1-1, with 7 bases that match TRBD1. V shed 5 bases and J 7 bases; nucleotides not matched to a gene: 7. The CDR3 totals 13 residues. The CDR3 bases are TGTGCCAGCAGTACCGACAGGGATTTTGAAGCTTTCTTT. Its protein product is CASSTDRDFEAFF.

The genes are TRBV6-6 and TRBJ2-1, with TRBD1 matching 8 bases. This CDR3 has 11 amino acids. The ends lost 6 bases at V and 14 bases at J; junction bases unmatched: 6. Germline-derived CDR1 and CDR2 are MNHNY and SVGAGI (reference sequence). The CDR3 DNA reads as TGTGCCAGCAGCCCGGGACAGGTCGAGTTCTTC. This encodes CASSPGQVEFF.

This sequence joins TRBV3-1 (or the pseudogene TRBV3-2) and TRBJ2-1; D gene unclear. This CDR3 has 14 residues. The germline CDR1 and CDR2 sequences are LGHDT and YNNKEL (reference sequence). V dropped 1 base and J dropped 6 bases, with 10 bases sitting between them. This chain's CDR3 is CASSQGSLVNEQFF. CDR3 coding DNA: TGTGCCAGCAGCCAAGGTTCTCTAGTCAATGAGCAGTTCTTC.

This clone was seen a handful of times. The CDR3 sequence: CATSRDGTGNQPQHF. CDR3 bases: TGTGCCACCAGCAGAGATGGGACAGGGAATCAGCCCCAGCATTTT. V is TRBV15 and J is TRBJ1-5; 9 bases match TRBD1. Trimming at V came to 0 bases and at J to 4 bases, leaving 1 base not matched to a gene. The length of the CDR3 is 15 residues. Germline V gene sequence: CDR1 LNHNV, CDR2 YYDKDF (reference sequence).

The V call is TRBV2, the J call TRBJ2-1; possible D gene TRBD1, 5 bases. CDR1 is SNHLY, CDR2 FYNNEI, per germline. Trimming took off 6 bases at V and 0 bases at J, with 9 bases between the two ends. This CDR3 is built from 14 residues. The CDR3 DNA reads as TGTGCCAGCAGAGGGGATTTCTCCTACAATGAGCAGTTCTTC. Translated: CASRGDFSYNEQFF.

The chain links TRBV28 to TRBJ1-5; TRBD1 matches 7 bases. Germline V CDR1 and CDR2: MDHEN, SYDVKM. J was trimmed by 4 bases and V by 6 bases; bases with no gene match: 6. The length of the CDR3 is 14 residues. The CDR3 loop is CASSHRGLNQPQHF. DNA for the CDR3: TGTGCCAGCAGCCACAGGGGTCTGAATCAGCCCCAGCATTTT.

The chain employs TRBV5-1 and TRBJ2-7; a possible D gene is TRBD1 (6 bases). Trimming cost V 4 bases and J 0 bases, with 11 bases left between them. The length of the CDR3 is 14 residues. From germline, CDR1 is SGHRS and CDR2 YFSETQ. The CDR3 bases are TGCGCCAGCAGCCTAAGGGACAACTCCTACGAGCAGTACTTC. Translated, it gives CASSLRDNSYEQYF.

The V and J genes are TRBV18 and TRBJ2-7; 12 bases map to TRBD1. Germline trimming cut 2 bases from V and 4 bases from J; bases unmatched to any gene: 3. The CDR3 is 15 amino acids. Germline values: CDR1 KGHSH, CDR2 LQKENI. The DNA of the CDR3 is TGTGCCAGCTCACCAACGGGACAGGGGGCTTACGAGCAGTACTTC. Its protein is CASSPTGQGAYEQYF.

The chain links TRBV27 to TRBJ2-1; weak D call: TRBD2 (7 bases). In germline, CDR1 is MNHEY, CDR2 SMNVEV (reference sequence). There are 14 residues in the CDR3. Trimming stripped 0 bases from V and 11 bases from J, with 14 bases between. Written as DNA, the CDR3 is TGTGCCAGCAGTTTATCCGGGGGCGGGAGAAAGCAGTTCTTC. Amino acid sequence: CASSLSGGGRKQFF.

The chain links TRBV18 to TRBJ2-5, with 7 bases matching TRBD1. Per the germline V gene, CDR1 is KGHSH and CDR2 is LQKENI. The CDR3 is 14 amino acids. V gave up 6 bases and J gave up 5 bases; unmatched junction bases: 9. The CDR3: CASSPYRGWETQYF. CDR3 DNA: TGTGCCAGCTCCCCTTACAGGGGTTGGGAGACCCAGTACTTC.

The chain employs TRBV28 and TRBJ2-1; 11 nucleotides agree with TRBD2. Trimming cost V 8 bases and J 5 bases; bases outside gene matches: 5. This CDR3 comprises 14 residues. Germline CDR1 and CDR2: MDHEN and SYDVKM. This CDR3 is CASSTSGAHNEQFF. CDR3 nucleotides: TGTGCCAGCTCGACTAGCGGGGCGCACAATGAGCAGTTCTTC.

Details on this clone: An end of the junction does not agree with germline; a read error may underlie this. The chain recombines TRBV5-1 with TRBJ2-7, with 10 bases identical to TRBD1. Germline lookup yields CDR1 SGHRS and CDR2 YFSETQ. The CDR3 sequence is 15 residues long. The CDR3 nucleotides are TGCGCCAGCAGCCCCCCGGGACAGGGGTCCTCCGAGCAGTACTTC. Protein product: CASSPPGQGSSEQYF.

Remarks on this clone: This sequence may be a read error, since a much larger clone differs from it by one base. This CDR3 is also generated by other DNA sequences in the sample. V usage is TRBV28 and J usage is TRBJ1-2; TRBD1 is a possible D gene (6 bases). Germline values: CDR1 MDHEN, CDR2 SYDVKM. The CDR3 has 13 amino acids. Trimming removed 2 bases at V and 4 bases at J, with 8 bases between. CDR3 coding DNA: TGTGCCAGCAGTTTACAGGGGCCCTATGGCTACACCTTC. Translating gives CASSLQGPYGYTF.

The chain joins TRBV24-1 to TRBJ2-3, with TRBD1 identical over 9 bases. The J segment lost 8 bases and the V segment lost 2 bases, leaving 4 bases of the junction unmatched. The CDR3 runs 14 residues. Germline CDR1 and CDR2: KGHDR and SFDVKD. The CDR3 loop is CATSDSQDRGTQYF. In DNA, the CDR3 is TGTGCCACCAGTGATTCCCAGGACAGGGGTACGCAGTATTTT.

The chain combines TRBV5-1 with TRBJ1-2; D ambiguous. There are 15 residues in the CDR3. The germline V gene has CDR1 SGHRS and CDR2 YFSETQ. Between the trimmed V and J ends, which lost 0 bases and 3 bases, there was a span of 12 bases. The DNA of the CDR3 is TGCGCCAGCAGCTTGGCAGCAGGCTCCTACTATGGCTACACCTTC. Translated: CASSLAAGSYYGYTF. The entire variable domain, with the rest obtained from reference TRBV5-1 and TRBJ1-2, is as follows: KAGVTQTPRYLIKTRGQQVTLSCSPISGHRSVSWYQQTPGQGLQFLFEYFSETQRNKGNFPGRFSGRQFSNSRSEMNVSTLELGDSALYLCASSLAAGSYYGYTFGSGTRLTVV.

The CDR3 protein is CASSVGLAGYEQFF. CDR3 nucleotides: TGTGCCAGCAGTGTCGGACTAGCGGGATATGAGCAGTTCTTC. The chain carries TRBV6-4 and TRBJ2-1; TRBD2 aligns across 12 bases. The J segment lost 8 bases and the V segment lost 4 bases, leaving 3 bases of the junction unmatched. The CDR3 contains 14 residues. CDR1 MRHNA and CDR2 SNTAGT come from the germline V gene.

The chain recombines TRBV5-1 with TRBJ2-7; 15 bases map to TRBD2. V lost 0 bases to trimming and J lost 6 bases; unmatched junction nucleotides: 1. The length of the CDR3 is 15 residues. CDR1 and CDR2 (germline): SGHRS, YFSETQ. CDR3 sequence: CASSLAGLAGGEQYF. The CDR3 region has the DNA TGCGCCAGCAGCTTGGCGGGACTAGCGGGAGGCGAGCAGTACTTC.

The rearrangement uses TRBV11-2 and TRBJ2-3; TRBD2 agrees at 10 bases. Per germline, CDR1 SGHAT and CDR2 FQNNGV. CDR3 length: 15 residues. V lost 4 bases, J lost 4 bases, and 5 bases stayed unmatched. The CDR3 region has the DNA TGTGCCAGCAGCTCCCTAGCGGGAGAGGCAGATACGCAGTATTTT. This codes for CASSSLAGEADTQYF.